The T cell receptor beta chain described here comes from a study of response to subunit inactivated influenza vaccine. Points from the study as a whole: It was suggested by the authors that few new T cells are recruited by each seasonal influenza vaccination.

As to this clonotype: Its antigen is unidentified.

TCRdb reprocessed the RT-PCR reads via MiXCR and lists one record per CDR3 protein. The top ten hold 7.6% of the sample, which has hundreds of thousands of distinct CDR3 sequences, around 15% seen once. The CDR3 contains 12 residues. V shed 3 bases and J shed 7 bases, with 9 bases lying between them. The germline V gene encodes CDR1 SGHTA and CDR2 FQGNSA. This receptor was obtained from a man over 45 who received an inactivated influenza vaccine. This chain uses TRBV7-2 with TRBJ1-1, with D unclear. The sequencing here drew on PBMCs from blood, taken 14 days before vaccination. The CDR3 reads CASSLRNGEAFF. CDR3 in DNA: TGTGCCAGCAGCTTGAGGAATGGTGAAGCTTTCTTT.